What follows describes a single T cell receptor beta chain. This entry is derived from a study of technical replicates of blood from a few donors. CDR1 SNHLY and CDR2 FYNNEI come from the germline V gene. The CDR3 runs 16 residues. Trimming shortened V by 7 bases and J by 1 base, and 17 bases separated the two germline ends. The protocol was immunoSEQ multiplex PCR, while the TCRdb copy is restricted to in-frame clones and leaves out a portion. The profile covers 75,000 to 100,000 clones, with 94% appearing a single time and 0.25% taken by the ten largest. Sequenced: T cells isolated from PBMCs. The origin of this receptor is a human donor in good health. The J gene is TRBJ2-1, the V gene TRBV2, with D possibly matching TRBD1 (6 bases). The CDR3 is CASNGPGELSYNEQFF. CDR3 DNA: TGTGCCAGCAATGGGCCAGGGGAGCTTTCCTACAATGAGCAGTTCTTC.